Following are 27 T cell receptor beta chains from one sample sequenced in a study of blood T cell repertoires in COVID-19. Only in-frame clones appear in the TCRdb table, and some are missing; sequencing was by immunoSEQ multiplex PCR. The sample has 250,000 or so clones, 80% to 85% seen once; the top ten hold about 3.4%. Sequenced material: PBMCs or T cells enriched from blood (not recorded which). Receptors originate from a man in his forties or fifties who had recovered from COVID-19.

This CDR3 reads CASSSTGGNSPLHF. The CDR3 nucleotides are TGTGCCAGTAGCAGTACAGGGGGGAATTCACCCCTCCACTTT. The chain joins TRBV19 to TRBJ1-6, with 8 bases fitting TRBD1. After removal of 6 bases from V and 7 bases from J, the junction contained 5 bases not matched to a gene. The CDR3 runs 14 residues. CDR1 is LNHDA, CDR2 SQIVND, per germline (reference sequence).

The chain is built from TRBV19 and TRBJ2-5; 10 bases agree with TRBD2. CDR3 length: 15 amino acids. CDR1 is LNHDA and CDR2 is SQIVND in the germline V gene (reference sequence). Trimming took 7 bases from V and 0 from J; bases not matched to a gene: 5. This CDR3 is CASTTSGAYQETQYF. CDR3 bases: TGTGCCAGTACCACTAGCGGGGCGTACCAAGAGACCCAGTACTTC.

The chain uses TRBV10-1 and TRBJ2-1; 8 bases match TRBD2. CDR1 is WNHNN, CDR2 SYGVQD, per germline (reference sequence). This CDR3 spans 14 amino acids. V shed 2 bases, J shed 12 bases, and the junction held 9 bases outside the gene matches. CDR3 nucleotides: TGCGCCAGCAGTGAGAATAGCGGGAATAGGTGGCAGTTCTTC. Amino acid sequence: CASSENSGNRWQFF.

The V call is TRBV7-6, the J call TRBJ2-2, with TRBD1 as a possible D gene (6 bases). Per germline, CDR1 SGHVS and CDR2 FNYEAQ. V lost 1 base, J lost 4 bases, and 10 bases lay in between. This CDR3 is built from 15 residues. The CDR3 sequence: CASSLVGDTTGELFF. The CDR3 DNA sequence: TGTGCCAGCAGCTTAGTAGGGGACACCACCGGGGAGCTGTTTTTT.

The CDR3 coding sequence is TGTGCCAGCAGCCCGCCGGACAGGGTTCGGGAGCAGTACTTC. It specifies CASSPPDRVREQYF. The rearrangement links TRBV7-2 to TRBJ2-7; 8 bases match TRBD1. V shed 5 bases, J shed 7 bases, and the junction held 10 bases outside the gene matches. Germline CDR1 is SGHTA and CDR2 is FQGNSA. The CDR3 consists of 14 residues.

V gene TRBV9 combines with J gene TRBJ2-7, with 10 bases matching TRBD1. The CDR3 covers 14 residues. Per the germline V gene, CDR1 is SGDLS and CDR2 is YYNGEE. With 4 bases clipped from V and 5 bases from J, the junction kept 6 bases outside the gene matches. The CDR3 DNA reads TGTGCCAGCAGCCCCCGGACAGGGGGAAACGAGCAGTACTTC. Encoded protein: CASSPRTGGNEQYF.

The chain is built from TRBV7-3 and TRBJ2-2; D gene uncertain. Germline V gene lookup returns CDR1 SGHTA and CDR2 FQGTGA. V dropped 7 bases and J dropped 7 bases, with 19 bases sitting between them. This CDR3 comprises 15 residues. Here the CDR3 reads CASTTSAERGGELFF. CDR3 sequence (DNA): TGTGCCAGCACCACTTCGGCCGAACGAGGCGGGGAGCTGTTTTTT.

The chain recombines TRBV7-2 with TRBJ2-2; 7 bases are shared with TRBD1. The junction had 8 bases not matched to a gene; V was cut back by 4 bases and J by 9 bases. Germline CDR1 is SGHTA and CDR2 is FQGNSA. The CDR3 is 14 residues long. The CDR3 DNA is TGTGCCAGCAGCTCCATCGACAGGGTACGGGAGCTGTTTTTT. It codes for CASSSIDRVRELFF.

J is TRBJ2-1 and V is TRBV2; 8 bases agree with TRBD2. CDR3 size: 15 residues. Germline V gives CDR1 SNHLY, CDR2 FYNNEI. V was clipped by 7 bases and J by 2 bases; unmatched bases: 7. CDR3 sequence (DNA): TGTGCCAGCAAGTCTAGCGGGCCGACCTACAATGAGCAGTTCTTC. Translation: CASKSSGPTYNEQFF.

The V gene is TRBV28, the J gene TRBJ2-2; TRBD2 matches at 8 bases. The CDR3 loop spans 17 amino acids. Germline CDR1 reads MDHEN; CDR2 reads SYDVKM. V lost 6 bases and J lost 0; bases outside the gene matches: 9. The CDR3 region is CASRSAGGLPNTGELFF. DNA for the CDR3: TGTGCCAGCAGGTCTGCGGGAGGCCTTCCGAACACCGGGGAGCTGTTTTTT.

CDR3: CASSQFGADTQYF. The CDR3 DNA reads as TGTGCCAGCAGCCAATTCGGGGCAGATACGCAGTATTTT. The gene calls are TRBV14 and TRBJ2-3, with a tentative D call TRBD2 (5 bases). Germline CDR1 is SGHDN and CDR2 is FVKESK. V gave up 2 bases and J gave up 4 bases, with 7 bases separating them. This CDR3 is 13 amino acids long.

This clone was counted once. The CDR3 protein is CASSLERTGGNYEQYF. CDR3 DNA: TGTGCCAGCAGCTTAGAGAGGACAGGGGGGAACTACGAGCAGTACTTC. V is TRBV11-3 and J is TRBJ2-7, with TRBD1 matching over 10 bases. Trimming cost V 0 bases and J 3 bases; bases outside gene matches: 5. Germline-derived CDR1 and CDR2 are SGHNT and YENEEA. This CDR3 spans 16 amino acids.

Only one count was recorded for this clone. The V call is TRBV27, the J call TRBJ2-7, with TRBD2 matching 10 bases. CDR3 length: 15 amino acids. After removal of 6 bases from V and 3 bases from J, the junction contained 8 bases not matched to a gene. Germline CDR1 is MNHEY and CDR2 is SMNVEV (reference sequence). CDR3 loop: CASSPPSGSFYEQYF. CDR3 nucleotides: TGTGCCAGCAGCCCGCCTAGCGGGAGTTTCTACGAGCAGTACTTC.

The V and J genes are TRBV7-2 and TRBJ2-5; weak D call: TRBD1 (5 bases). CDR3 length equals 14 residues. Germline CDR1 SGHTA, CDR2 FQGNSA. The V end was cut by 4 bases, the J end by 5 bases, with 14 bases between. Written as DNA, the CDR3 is TGTGCCAGCAGCTCCTCCTGGGGCCAGGAGACCCAGTACTTC. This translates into CASSSSWGQETQYF.

CDR3 protein: CASSTRVLAGEGAYNEQFF. CDR3 in DNA: TGTGCCAGCAGCACCAGGGTACTAGCGGGAGAGGGGGCCTACAATGAGCAGTTCTTC. The rearrangement joins TRBV7-9 to TRBJ2-1; 11 nucleotides line up with TRBD2. In germline, CDR1 is SEHNR, CDR2 FQNEAQ (reference sequence). This CDR3 contains 19 residues. J gave up 2 bases and V 5 bases, and 14 bases lay outside the gene matches.

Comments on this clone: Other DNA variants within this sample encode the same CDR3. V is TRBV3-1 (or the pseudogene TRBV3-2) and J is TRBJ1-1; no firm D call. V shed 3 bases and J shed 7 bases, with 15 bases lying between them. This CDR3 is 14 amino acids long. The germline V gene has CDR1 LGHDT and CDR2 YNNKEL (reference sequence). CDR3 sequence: CASSQVRGVGEAFF. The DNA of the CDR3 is TGTGCCAGCAGCCAGGTAAGAGGCGTCGGTGAAGCTTTCTTT.

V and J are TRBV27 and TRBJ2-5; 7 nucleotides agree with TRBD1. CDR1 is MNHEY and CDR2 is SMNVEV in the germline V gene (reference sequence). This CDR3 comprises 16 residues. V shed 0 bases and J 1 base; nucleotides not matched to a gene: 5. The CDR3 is CASSLSRSGGQETQYF. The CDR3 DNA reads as TGTGCCAGCAGTTTATCGAGGTCAGGGGGCCAAGAGACCCAGTACTTC.

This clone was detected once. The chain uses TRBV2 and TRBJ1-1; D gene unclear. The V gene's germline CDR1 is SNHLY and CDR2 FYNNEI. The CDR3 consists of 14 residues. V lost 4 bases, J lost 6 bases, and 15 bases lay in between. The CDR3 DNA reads TGTGCCAGCAGTGCGAGGGAATTTTTCGCTGAAGCTTTCTTT. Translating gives CASSAREFFAEAFF.

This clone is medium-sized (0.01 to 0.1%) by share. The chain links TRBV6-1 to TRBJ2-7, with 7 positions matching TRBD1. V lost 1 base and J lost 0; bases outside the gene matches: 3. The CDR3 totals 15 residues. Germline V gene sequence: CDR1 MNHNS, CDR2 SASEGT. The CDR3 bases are TGTGCCAGCAGTGAAGGGACAGGAGGCTCCTACGAGCAGTACTTC. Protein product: CASSEGTGGSYEQYF.

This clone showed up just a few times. The CDR3 nucleotides read TGTGCCAGCAGCCCCTCCGGGACTAGCTCCTACGAGCAGTACTTC. The encoded protein is CASSPSGTSSYEQYF. The genes are TRBV7-2 and TRBJ2-7; 8 bases are shared with TRBD2. There are 15 residues in the CDR3. V gave up 5 bases and J gave up 0 bases; unmatched junction bases: 6. Germline values: CDR1 SGHTA, CDR2 FQGNSA.

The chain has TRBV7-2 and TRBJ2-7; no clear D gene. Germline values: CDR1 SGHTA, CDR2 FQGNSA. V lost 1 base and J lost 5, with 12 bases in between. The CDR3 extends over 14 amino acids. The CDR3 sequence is CASSLERIRHEQYF. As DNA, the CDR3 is TGTGCCAGCAGCTTAGAGCGTATTCGCCACGAGCAGTACTTC.

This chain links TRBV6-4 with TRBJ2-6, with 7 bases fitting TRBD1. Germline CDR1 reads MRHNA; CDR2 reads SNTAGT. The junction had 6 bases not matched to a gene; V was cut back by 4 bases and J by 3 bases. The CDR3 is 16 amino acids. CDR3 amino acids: CASSVEGGGGANVLTF. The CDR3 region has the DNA TGTGCCAGCAGTGTCGAAGGGGGCGGTGGGGCCAACGTCCTGACTTTC.

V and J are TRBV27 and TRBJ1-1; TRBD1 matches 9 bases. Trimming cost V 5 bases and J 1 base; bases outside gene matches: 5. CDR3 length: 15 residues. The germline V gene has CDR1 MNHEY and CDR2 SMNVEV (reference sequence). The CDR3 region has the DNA TGTGCCAGCAGTAAATTACAGGGGGCGAACACTGAAGCTTTCTTT. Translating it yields CASSKLQGANTEAFF.

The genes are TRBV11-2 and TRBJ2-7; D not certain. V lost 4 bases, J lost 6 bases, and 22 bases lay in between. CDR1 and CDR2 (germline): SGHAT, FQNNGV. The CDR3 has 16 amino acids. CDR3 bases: TGTGCCAGCAGCTCCCCTGGTGGGCTGTTCTTCTCCGAGCAGTACTTC. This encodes CASSSPGGLFFSEQYF.

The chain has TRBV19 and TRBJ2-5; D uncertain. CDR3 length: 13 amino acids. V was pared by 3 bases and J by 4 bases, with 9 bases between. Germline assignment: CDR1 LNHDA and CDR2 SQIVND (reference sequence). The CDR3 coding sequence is TGTGCCAGTAGTATCGTTTCTCGAGAGACCCAGTACTTC. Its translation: CASSIVSRETQYF.

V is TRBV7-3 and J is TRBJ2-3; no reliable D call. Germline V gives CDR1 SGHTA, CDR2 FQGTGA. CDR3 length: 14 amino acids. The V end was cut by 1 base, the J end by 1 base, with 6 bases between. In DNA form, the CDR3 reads TGTGCCAGCAGCTTAAATTCAGGCACAGATACGCAGTATTTT. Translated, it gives CASSLNSGTDTQYF.

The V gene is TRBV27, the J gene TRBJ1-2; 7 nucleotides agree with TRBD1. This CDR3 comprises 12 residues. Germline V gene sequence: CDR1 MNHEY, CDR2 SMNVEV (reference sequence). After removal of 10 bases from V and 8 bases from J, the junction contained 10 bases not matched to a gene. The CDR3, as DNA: TGTGCCACCACCGACAGGGCCAAAGGCTACACCTTC. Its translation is CATTDRAKGYTF.